Below, 20 T cell receptor beta chains from the same sample are listed, as sequenced in a study of T cell changes during pregnancy in multiple sclerosis. The assay was immunoSEQ multiplex PCR, and TCRdb's table has in-frame clones only and misses some. The table has about 73,000 clones, over 80% seen once. The source material was peripheral blood, sampled in the third trimester of pregnancy. These receptors all come from a female donor in good health, enrolled as a control in a pregnancy study.

The genes are TRBV11-2 and TRBJ2-7, with 7 bases identical to TRBD2. The germline V gene encodes CDR1 SGHAT and CDR2 FQNNGV. J was trimmed by 0 bases and V by 5 bases; bases with no gene match: 13. CDR3 length equals 17 residues. CDR3 coding DNA: TGTGCCAGCAGCCAGCCTGGGTGGCGGGGGAGCTCCTACGAGCAGTACTTC. Protein sequence: CASSQPGWRGSSYEQYF.

This clone was recorded only once. V and J are TRBV7-2 and TRBJ2-1; 7 nucleotides align to TRBD1. V trimming: 8 bases; J trimming: 6 bases; junction bases outside the gene matches: 10. This CDR3 comprises 14 residues. CDR1 is SGHTA and CDR2 is FQGNSA in the germline V gene. CDR3 loop: CASLKQGSLNEQFF. The CDR3 DNA reads as TGTGCCAGCCTGAAACAGGGGTCCCTCAATGAGCAGTTCTTC. The full variable domain, in which reference TRBV7-2 and TRBJ2-1 provide the parts outside the CDR3, is GAGVSQSPSNKVTEKGKDVELRCDPISGHTALYWYRQSLGQGLEFLIYFQGNSAPDKSGLPSDRFSAERTGGSVSTLTIQRTQQEDSAVYLCASLKQGSLNEQFFGPGTRLTVL.

V and J are TRBV9 and TRBJ2-1, with 11 bases fitting TRBD2. The V gene's germline CDR1 is SGDLS and CDR2 YYNGEE. Trimming removed 0 bases from V and 9 bases from J; junction bases left unmatched: 5. This CDR3 contains 15 residues. CDR3 in amino acids: CASSVVLAGASEQFF. In DNA form, the CDR3 reads TGTGCCAGCAGCGTAGTACTAGCGGGAGCCTCTGAGCAGTTCTTC.

The chain employs TRBV19 and TRBJ1-5, with D perhaps TRBD1 (5 bases). CDR1 is LNHDA, CDR2 SQIVND, per germline (reference sequence). With 6 bases removed from V and 4 bases from J, the gap between germline ends came to 13 bases. The CDR3 runs 14 residues. CDR3 region: CASRHVGGNQPQHF. CDR3 DNA sequence: TGTGCCAGTAGGCACGTGGGGGGGAATCAGCCCCAGCATTTT.

The rearrangement joins TRBV11-2 to TRBJ2-2; D gene unclear. The germline gives CDR1 SGHAT, CDR2 FQNNGV. The length of the CDR3 is 13 residues. V gave up 3 bases and J gave up 7 bases, with 9 bases separating them. Here the CDR3 DNA reads TGTGCCAGCAGCTTGTCGGAGTTCGGGGAGCTGTTTTTT. Amino acid sequence: CASSLSEFGELFF.

The V call is TRBV6-6, the J call TRBJ2-1; 8 nucleotides match TRBD2. The germline CDR1 and CDR2 sequences are MNHNY and SVGAGI (reference sequence). The CDR3 is 15 residues long. V lost 3 bases to trimming and J lost 8 bases; unmatched junction nucleotides: 9. The DNA for the CDR3 is TGTGCCAGCAGTTATGAGCAGACGGGGGGGGATGAGCAGTTCTTC. Its translation is CASSYEQTGGDEQFF.

The chain joins TRBV2 to TRBJ1-6; 8 nucleotides line up with TRBD1. J gave up 10 bases and V 6 bases, and 8 bases lay outside the gene matches. CDR1 is SNHLY and CDR2 is FYNNEI in the germline V gene. This CDR3 contains 14 residues. The CDR3 DNA is TGTGCCAGCAGGGTTCGGCAGGGGGCATCACCCCTCCACTTT. Translating gives CASRVRQGASPLHF.

Regarding this clone: The sample contains more than one DNA sequence encoding this CDR3. The chain carries TRBV4-1 and TRBJ2-7, with D maybe TRBD1 (6 bases). This CDR3 contains 13 residues. Deletions cut 1 base from V and 3 bases from J, with 7 bases between. Germline values: CDR1 MGHRA, CDR2 YSYEKL. CDR3 amino acids: CASSQGTDYEQYF. CDR3 DNA sequence: TGCGCCAGCAGCCAAGGGACAGACTACGAGCAGTACTTC.

The chain links TRBV15 to TRBJ2-7; 7 bases are a match to TRBD1. The trim removed 1 base at V and 2 bases at J, leaving 5 bases unmatched. The CDR3 is 15 amino acids. Germline CDR1 LNHNV, CDR2 YYDKDF (reference sequence). The CDR3 reads CATSRAKGQTYEQYF. The CDR3 DNA sequence: TGTGCCACCAGCAGAGCTAAGGGACAGACCTACGAGCAGTACTTC.

The V gene is TRBV10-3, the J gene TRBJ1-1; D call uncertain. V was cut by 11 bases and J by 4 bases, with 32 bases left in between. The germline V gene has CDR1 ENHRY and CDR2 SYGVKD. The CDR3 totals 18 residues. The CDR3 sequence is CAGKNLDRKTGLFTEAFF. The CDR3 DNA sequence: TGTGCCGGCAAGAACTTAGATCGAAAGACGGGTTTGTTCACTGAAGCTTTCTTT.

The V call is TRBV2, the J call TRBJ1-6; no definite D call. Germline V lookup: CDR1 SNHLY, CDR2 FYNNEI. There are 12 residues in the CDR3. V lost 4 bases and J lost 13, with 11 bases in between. Written as DNA, the CDR3 is TGTGCCAGCAGTGTAGAGGGCTTGCCCCTCCACTTT. It is translated as CASSVEGLPLHF.

V gene TRBV5-6 combines with J gene TRBJ1-2; D not certain. V gave up 2 bases and J gave up 0 bases, with 8 bases separating them. CDR3 size: 14 residues. CDR1 and CDR2 from the germline V gene are SGHDT and YYEEEE. CDR3 nucleotide sequence: TGTGCCAGCAGCTTTCCGGGGACTAACTATGGCTACACCTTC. Amino acid sequence: CASSFPGTNYGYTF.

V gene TRBV5-4 combines with J gene TRBJ1-6, with D possibly TRBD1 on 6 matching bases. V was shortened by 4 bases and J by 7 bases, with 12 bases between the two germline ends. In germline, CDR1 is SGHNT, CDR2 YYREEE (reference sequence). The CDR3 has 14 residues. CDR3 in DNA: TGTGCCAGCAGCCGGGACACGATAAATTCACCCCTCCACTTT. Translation gives CASSRDTINSPLHF.

The chain couples TRBV18 to TRBJ2-2, with 8 bases matching TRBD1. The CDR3 length is 14 residues. Losses at the gene ends were 3 bases for V and 7 bases for J; bases not matched to a gene: 4. The V gene's germline CDR1 is KGHSH and CDR2 LQKENI. The CDR3 here is CASSPQGAGGELFF. DNA of the CDR3: TGTGCCAGCTCACCTCAGGGGGCTGGCGGGGAGCTGTTTTTT.

This clone appeared a single time. This chain connects TRBV6-1 to TRBJ2-7; the D gene is possibly TRBD2 (7 bases). This CDR3 comprises 14 residues. Trimming cost V 7 bases and J 5 bases, with 18 bases left between them. Germline CDR1 MNHNS, CDR2 SASEGT. In DNA, the CDR3 is TGTGCCAGCAACCCGATGGGGGGGGCGGACGAGCAGTACTTC. It yields the protein CASNPMGGADEQYF.

This chain links TRBV7-9 with TRBJ2-2; possible D gene TRBD2, 6 bases. The V end lost 5 bases, the J end lost 1 base, and 8 bases lay between the germline ends. CDR3 size: 14 residues. Looked up from germline, CDR1 is SEHNR and CDR2 is FQNEAQ (reference sequence). CDR3 region: CASSEGGNTGELFF. CDR3 bases: TGTGCCAGCAGCGAGGGAGGGAACACCGGGGAGCTGTTTTTT.

This chain's CDR3 is CASRGLSTDTQYF. The DNA of the CDR3 is TGTGCCAGCAGGGGCCTTAGCACAGATACGCAGTATTTT. V is TRBV6-1 and J is TRBJ2-3; no firm D call. Germline CDR1 reads MNHNS; CDR2 reads SASEGT. V shed 6 bases and J shed 0 bases, with 7 bases lying between them. This CDR3 contains 13 residues.

The rearrangement joins TRBV9 to TRBJ2-2, with TRBD1 matching over 7 bases. Germline loops: CDR1 SGDLS, CDR2 YYNGEE. Trimming at V came to 2 bases and at J to 2 bases, leaving 3 bases not matched to a gene. The CDR3 runs to 15 residues. This chain's CDR3 is CASSVSGGNTGELFF. As DNA, the CDR3 is TGTGCCAGCAGCGTTTCAGGGGGTAACACCGGGGAGCTGTTTTTT.

The chain joins TRBV27 to TRBJ1-5; 11 nucleotides align to TRBD1. The CDR3 totals 14 residues. The germline gives CDR1 MNHEY, CDR2 SMNVEV (reference sequence). The V gene end was trimmed by 6 bases and the J gene end by 6 bases; junction bases not matched to a gene: 4. This CDR3 is CASSLGTGGQPQHF. CDR3 nucleotides: TGTGCCAGCAGCCTAGGGACAGGGGGTCAGCCCCAGCATTTT.

This chain links TRBV6-1 with TRBJ2-5; D ambiguous. This CDR3 has 12 amino acids. CDR1 MNHNS and CDR2 SASEGT come from the germline V gene. V was clipped by 6 bases and J by 5 bases, with 10 bases between them. The CDR3 reads CASRVLVETQYF. The CDR3 DNA reads TGTGCCAGCAGGGTTTTAGTGGAGACCCAGTACTTC.